The sequence of this TCR beta chain was determined in a study of cytomegalovirus exposure and HLA in healthy donors. The PCR employed 60 Vbeta primers together with 13 Jbeta primers. Libraries were prepared by immunoSEQ multiplex PCR; TCRdb keeps only in-frame clonotypes and omits some of them. The sample has approximately 160,000 clones, over 80% seen once. Donors in the study were healthy people who gave bone marrow. Germline V gene lookup returns CDR1 SGHVS and CDR2 FNYEAQ. V dropped 8 bases and J dropped 5 bases, with 15 bases sitting between them. The CDR3 spans 13 residues. V usage is TRBV7-6 and J usage is TRBJ2-5, with D possibly matching TRBD2 (6 bases). This receptor was taken from a woman between 50 and 59 years old in good health and CMV-seropositive. Sequencing input: PBMCs. The CDR3 sequence: CASRWAGGETQYF. In nucleotides, the CDR3 is TGTGCCAGCCGTTGGGCTGGGGGGGAGACCCAGTACTTC.